The present TCR beta chain was sequenced within a study of vaccination effects on CD4 cells after COVID-19 (dated by TCRdb to between 2022 and 2023). In terms of the full investigation: Post-vaccine samples across the study were collected a median of 72 days after the second dose, with a range of 14 to 241. The study compared SARS-CoV-2 spike-specific CD4+ TCR repertoires before and after mRNA vaccination in COVID-19 convalescent patients and infection-naive vaccine recipients. Altogether, over 9 COVID-19 convalescent patients and a few SARS-CoV-2-naive healthy vaccine recipients made up the full study. Cultures from other donors in the study were sequenced with the Oncomine TCR Beta short-read assay on an Illumina iSeq 100. On the study overall, not on this receptor specifically: The study was limited by a small number of convalescent patients, and early post-infection timepoints were lacking. Among healthy vaccine recipients, nearly all vaccine-induced clones were SARS-CoV-2 mono-reactive, and just 1 of 255 was cross-reactive with common cold coronaviruses. Clones induced by infection and clones induced by vaccination both contracted markedly at late timepoints after vaccination, which fits with T cell responses waning over time.

To identify antigen-specific CD4+ T cell clonotypes by their expansion, the ViraFEST assay first stimulated PBMC with viral peptide pools and then applied TCR sequencing. After less than eleven days of culture, CD4+ T cells were isolated with the EasySep CD4+ T cell isolation kit. Two doses of either the BNT162b2 or the mRNA-1273 mRNA SARS-CoV-2 vaccine were administered to participants. Healthy vaccine recipients had no prior SARS-CoV-2 infection, confirmed by negative nucleocapsid antibodies before and after vaccination. Two million PBMC per well were cultured in IMDM with about 5.1% human AB serum, 10 IU/ml IL-2 and gentamicin, plus 10 ug/ml peptides. On days 3 and 7, half of the culture medium was replaced with fresh IL-2-containing medium. Unless otherwise noted, each peptide stimulation condition was cultured in triplicate wells. PBMC were separated from whole blood using Ficoll-Paque Plus gradient centrifugation and were then either cryopreserved at -140C or used fresh. Overlapping peptide pools spanned the spike proteins of SARS-CoV-2 and the common cold coronaviruses HCoV-NL63, HCoV-OC43 and HCoV-229E. Genomic DNA was extracted from cultured CD4+ T cells with the QIAamp micro DNA kit.

Libraries were made using the immunoSEQ multiplex PCR assay. DNA from the CD4+ T cells that had been cultured and isolated underwent TCR beta CDR3 sequencing. On the study's bioinformatics: Non-productive TCR sequences were removed, reads were trimmed to the CDR3 region, and CDR3s of at least 7 amino acids were retained. Antigen-specific clonotypes were identified using the MANAFEST web app by comparison of expansion in peptide wells against reference cultures. Positive clones required FDR<0.05 expansion versus reference and all other wells, odds ratio above 5, and frequency above 0.1% in two replicate wells. A clonotype was called cross-reactive if it was significantly expanded both in SARS-CoV-2 spike wells and in at least one common cold coronavirus spike condition. CDR3 similarity was assessed by Levenshtein distance with the stringdist R package, and unrooted trees were built with ape in R 3.6.1. Sourced from immuneACCESS, this table was stored by TCRdb with only in-frame sequences that have V and J called. A share of the clones is absent; for the studies checked, an unresolved V gene accounts for under half, and the remainder has no known explanation. Clone size and the V and J calls come from that table; the DNA yielded D and trimming. A total of about 61,000 clones appear in this sample, roughly 73% of them only once. Of the sample, 1% to 1.5% is held by the ten largest clones.

A word on this clone: Its antigen remains undetermined. Base quality data are lacking; no much larger clone is found one base away.

For this chain, trimming is 2 bases at the V end and 4 bases at the J end, and the number of junction bases without a gene match is 5. From cysteine to phenylalanine, the CDR3 is 16 amino acids long. Of the read, only the CDR3 DNA is kept; its 48 bases are in frame from base 1. Via the germline V gene, CDR1 is SNHLY and CDR2 FYNNEI. The source of this sequence is a human donor who received a COVID-19 vaccine. The chain was built from TRBV2 and TRBJ1-6, with 7 bases in between that match TRBD1. The sample in question was CD4+ T cells from PBMCs cultured with HCoV-229E spike peptides, obtained after COVID-19 vaccination. The label giving this sample's cell subset or site can be read as: HCoV-229E spike overlapping peptide pool stimulation. CDR3 reads: CASSESRDRYNSPLHF. DNA sequence: TGTGCCAGCAGTGAATCCCGGGACAGATATAATTCACCCCTCCACTTT.